Reported below is one T cell receptor (beta chain). Generated by immunoSEQ multiplex PCR, the TCRdb table keeps only in-frame clones and is missing some. Of 69,000 or so clones detected, about four fifths appear once; the ten largest clones hold 13%. Germline lookup yields CDR1 SGDLS and CDR2 YYNGEE. Trimming stripped 0 bases from V and 1 base from J, with 7 bases between. This CDR3 is built from 14 residues. This sample stems from a study of blood T cell repertoires in COVID-19. Study context: The United States, Italy and Spain were the sources of the acute and convalescent COVID-19 samples.

The sample taken for sequencing was peripheral blood. V gene TRBV9 combines with J gene TRBJ1-1; D is uncertain. This clonotype originated in a man in his forties or fifties with COVID-19, enrolled during active disease. In nucleotides, the CDR3 is TGTGCCAGCAGCGTAGAACAGAAGAACACTGAAGCTTTCTTT. As protein: CASSVEQKNTEAFF.